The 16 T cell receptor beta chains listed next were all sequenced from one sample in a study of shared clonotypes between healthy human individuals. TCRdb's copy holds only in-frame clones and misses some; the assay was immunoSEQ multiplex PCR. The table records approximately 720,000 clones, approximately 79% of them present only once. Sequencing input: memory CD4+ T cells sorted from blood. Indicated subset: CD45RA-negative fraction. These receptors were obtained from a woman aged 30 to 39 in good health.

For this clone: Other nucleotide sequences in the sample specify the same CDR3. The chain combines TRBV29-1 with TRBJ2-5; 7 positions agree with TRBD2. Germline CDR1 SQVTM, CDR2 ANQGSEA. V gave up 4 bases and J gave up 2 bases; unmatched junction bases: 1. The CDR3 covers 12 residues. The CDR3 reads CSVGGGQETQYF. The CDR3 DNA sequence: TGCAGCGTTGGGGGGGGTCAAGAGACCCAGTACTTC.

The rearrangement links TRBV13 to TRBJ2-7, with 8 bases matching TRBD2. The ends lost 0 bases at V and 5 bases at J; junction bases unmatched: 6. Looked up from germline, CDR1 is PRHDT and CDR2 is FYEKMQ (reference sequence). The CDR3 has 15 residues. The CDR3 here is CASSLGTGGLHEQYF. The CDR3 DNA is TGTGCCAGCAGCTTAGGTACGGGAGGGCTCCACGAGCAGTACTTC.

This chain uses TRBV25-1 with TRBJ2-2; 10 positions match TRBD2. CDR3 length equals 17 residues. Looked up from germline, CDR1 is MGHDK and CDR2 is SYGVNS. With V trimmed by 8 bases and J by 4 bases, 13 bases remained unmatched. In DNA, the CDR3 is TGTGCCAGCGGCCACCTAGCGGGAGAGGGAAGCACCGGGGAGCTGTTTTTT. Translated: CASGHLAGEGSTGELFF.

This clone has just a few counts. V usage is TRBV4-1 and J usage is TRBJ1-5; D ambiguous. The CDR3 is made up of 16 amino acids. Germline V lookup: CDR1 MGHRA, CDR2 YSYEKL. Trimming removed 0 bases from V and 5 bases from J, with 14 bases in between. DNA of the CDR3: TGCGCCAGCAGCCAAGATGCCCAGGACCGCTATCAGCCCCAGCATTTT. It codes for CASSQDAQDRYQPQHF.

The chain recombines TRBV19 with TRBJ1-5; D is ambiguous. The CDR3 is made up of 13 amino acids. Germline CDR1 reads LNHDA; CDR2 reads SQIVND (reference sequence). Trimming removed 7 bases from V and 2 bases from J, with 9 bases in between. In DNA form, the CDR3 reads TGTGCCAGTAATACGTGGGGCAATCAGCCCCAGCATTTT. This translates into CASNTWGNQPQHF.

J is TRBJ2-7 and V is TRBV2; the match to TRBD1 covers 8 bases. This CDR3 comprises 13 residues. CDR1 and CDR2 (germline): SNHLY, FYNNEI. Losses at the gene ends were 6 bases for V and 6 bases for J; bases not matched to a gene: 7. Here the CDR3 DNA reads TGTGCCAGCAGGGACAGGGAAGTAAGCGAGCAGTACTTC. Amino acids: CASRDREVSEQYF.

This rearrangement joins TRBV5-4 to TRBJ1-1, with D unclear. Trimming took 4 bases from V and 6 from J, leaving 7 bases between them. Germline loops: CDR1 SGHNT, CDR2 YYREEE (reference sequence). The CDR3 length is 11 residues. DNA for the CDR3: TGTGCCAGCAGCCAAGATGCTGAAGCTTTCTTT. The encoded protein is CASSQDAEAFF.

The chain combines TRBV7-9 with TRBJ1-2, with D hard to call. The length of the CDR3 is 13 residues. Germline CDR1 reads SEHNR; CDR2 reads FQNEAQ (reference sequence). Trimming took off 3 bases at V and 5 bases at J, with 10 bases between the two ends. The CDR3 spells CASSFSGAYGYTF. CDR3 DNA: TGTGCCAGCAGCTTCTCAGGAGCTTATGGCTACACCTTC. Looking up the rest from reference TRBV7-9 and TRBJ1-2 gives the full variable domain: DTGVSQNPRHKITKRGQNVTFRCDPISEHNRLYWYRQTLGQGPEFLTYFQNEAQLEKSRLLSDRFSAERPKGSFSTLEIQRTEQGDSAMYLCASSFSGAYGYTFGSGTRLTVV.

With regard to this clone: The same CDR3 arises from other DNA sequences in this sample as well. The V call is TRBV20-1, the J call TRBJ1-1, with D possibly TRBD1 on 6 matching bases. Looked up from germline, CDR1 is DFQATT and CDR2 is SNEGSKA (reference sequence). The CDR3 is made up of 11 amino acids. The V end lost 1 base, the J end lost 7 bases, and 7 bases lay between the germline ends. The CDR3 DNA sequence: TGCAGTGCTAGAGCGGACAGTGAAGCTTTCTTT. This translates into CSARADSEAFF.

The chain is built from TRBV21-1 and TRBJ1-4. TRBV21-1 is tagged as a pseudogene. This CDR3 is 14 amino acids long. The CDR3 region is CASMVQGLNEKLFF. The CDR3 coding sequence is TGTGCCAGCATGGTCCAGGGACTTAATGAAAAACTGTTTTTT.

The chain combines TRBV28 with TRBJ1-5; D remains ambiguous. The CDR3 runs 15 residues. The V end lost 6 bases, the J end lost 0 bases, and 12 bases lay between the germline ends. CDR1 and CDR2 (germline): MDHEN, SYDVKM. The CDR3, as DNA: TGTGCCAGCAGAAACGTGACCCATAGCAATCAGCCCCAGCATTTT. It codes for CASRNVTHSNQPQHF.

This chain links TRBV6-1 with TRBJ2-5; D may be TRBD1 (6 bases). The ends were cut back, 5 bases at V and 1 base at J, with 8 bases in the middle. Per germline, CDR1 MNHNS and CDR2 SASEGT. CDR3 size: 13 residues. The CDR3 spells CASSWTVQETQYF. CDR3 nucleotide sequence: TGTGCCAGCAGTTGGACAGTCCAAGAGACCCAGTACTTC.

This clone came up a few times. The CDR3 region has the DNA TGCGCCAGCAGCGTTGGCGCAGGGGAAACTGAAGCTTTCTTT. This translates into CASSVGAGETEAFF. The V call is TRBV5-1, the J call TRBJ1-1; possibly TRBD1 for D (6 bases). Germline V gives CDR1 SGHRS, CDR2 YFSETQ. V lost 4 bases to trimming and J lost 5 bases, with 15 bases between them. CDR3 length: 14 amino acids.

The CDR3 sequence: CASSLMPGLPSSYNEQFF. CDR3 nucleotides: TGTGCCAGCAGTTTAATGCCGGGACTCCCGAGCTCCTACAATGAGCAGTTCTTC. The rearrangement links TRBV27 to TRBJ2-1; D perhaps matches TRBD2 (6 bases). The CDR3 sequence is 18 residues long. Trimming cost V 2 bases and J 0 bases, with 17 bases left between them. Germline V gene sequence: CDR1 MNHEY, CDR2 SMNVEV (reference sequence).

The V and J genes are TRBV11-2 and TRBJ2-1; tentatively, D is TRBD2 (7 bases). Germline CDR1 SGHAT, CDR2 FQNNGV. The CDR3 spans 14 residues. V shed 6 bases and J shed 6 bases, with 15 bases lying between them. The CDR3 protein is CASRAGSGANEQFF. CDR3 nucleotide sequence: TGTGCCAGCAGAGCGGGATCGGGGGCCAATGAGCAGTTCTTC.

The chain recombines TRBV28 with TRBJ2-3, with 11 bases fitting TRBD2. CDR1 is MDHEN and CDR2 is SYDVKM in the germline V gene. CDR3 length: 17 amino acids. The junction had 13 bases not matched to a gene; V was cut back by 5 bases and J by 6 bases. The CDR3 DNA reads TGTGCCAGCAGTCCCTGGGGACTAGCGGAGACTCGGGATACGCAGTATTTT. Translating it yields CASSPWGLAETRDTQYF.